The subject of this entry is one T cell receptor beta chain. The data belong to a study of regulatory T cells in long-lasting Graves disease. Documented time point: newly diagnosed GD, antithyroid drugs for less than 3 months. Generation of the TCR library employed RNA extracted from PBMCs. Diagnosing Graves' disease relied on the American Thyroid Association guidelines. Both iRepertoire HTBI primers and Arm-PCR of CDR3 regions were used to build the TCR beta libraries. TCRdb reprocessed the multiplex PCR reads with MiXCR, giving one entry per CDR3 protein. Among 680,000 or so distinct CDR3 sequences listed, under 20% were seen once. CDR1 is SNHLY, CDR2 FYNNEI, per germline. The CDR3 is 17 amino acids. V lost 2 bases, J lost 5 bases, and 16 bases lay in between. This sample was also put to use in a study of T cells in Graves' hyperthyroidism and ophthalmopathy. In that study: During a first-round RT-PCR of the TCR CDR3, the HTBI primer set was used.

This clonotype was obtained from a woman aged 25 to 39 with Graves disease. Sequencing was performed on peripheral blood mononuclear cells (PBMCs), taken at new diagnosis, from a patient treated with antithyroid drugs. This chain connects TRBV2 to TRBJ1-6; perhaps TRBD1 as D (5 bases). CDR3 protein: CASSEIVSGRDNSPLHF. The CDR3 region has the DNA TGTGCCAGCAGTGAAATTGTTTCGGGACGGGATAATTCACCCCTCCACTTT.